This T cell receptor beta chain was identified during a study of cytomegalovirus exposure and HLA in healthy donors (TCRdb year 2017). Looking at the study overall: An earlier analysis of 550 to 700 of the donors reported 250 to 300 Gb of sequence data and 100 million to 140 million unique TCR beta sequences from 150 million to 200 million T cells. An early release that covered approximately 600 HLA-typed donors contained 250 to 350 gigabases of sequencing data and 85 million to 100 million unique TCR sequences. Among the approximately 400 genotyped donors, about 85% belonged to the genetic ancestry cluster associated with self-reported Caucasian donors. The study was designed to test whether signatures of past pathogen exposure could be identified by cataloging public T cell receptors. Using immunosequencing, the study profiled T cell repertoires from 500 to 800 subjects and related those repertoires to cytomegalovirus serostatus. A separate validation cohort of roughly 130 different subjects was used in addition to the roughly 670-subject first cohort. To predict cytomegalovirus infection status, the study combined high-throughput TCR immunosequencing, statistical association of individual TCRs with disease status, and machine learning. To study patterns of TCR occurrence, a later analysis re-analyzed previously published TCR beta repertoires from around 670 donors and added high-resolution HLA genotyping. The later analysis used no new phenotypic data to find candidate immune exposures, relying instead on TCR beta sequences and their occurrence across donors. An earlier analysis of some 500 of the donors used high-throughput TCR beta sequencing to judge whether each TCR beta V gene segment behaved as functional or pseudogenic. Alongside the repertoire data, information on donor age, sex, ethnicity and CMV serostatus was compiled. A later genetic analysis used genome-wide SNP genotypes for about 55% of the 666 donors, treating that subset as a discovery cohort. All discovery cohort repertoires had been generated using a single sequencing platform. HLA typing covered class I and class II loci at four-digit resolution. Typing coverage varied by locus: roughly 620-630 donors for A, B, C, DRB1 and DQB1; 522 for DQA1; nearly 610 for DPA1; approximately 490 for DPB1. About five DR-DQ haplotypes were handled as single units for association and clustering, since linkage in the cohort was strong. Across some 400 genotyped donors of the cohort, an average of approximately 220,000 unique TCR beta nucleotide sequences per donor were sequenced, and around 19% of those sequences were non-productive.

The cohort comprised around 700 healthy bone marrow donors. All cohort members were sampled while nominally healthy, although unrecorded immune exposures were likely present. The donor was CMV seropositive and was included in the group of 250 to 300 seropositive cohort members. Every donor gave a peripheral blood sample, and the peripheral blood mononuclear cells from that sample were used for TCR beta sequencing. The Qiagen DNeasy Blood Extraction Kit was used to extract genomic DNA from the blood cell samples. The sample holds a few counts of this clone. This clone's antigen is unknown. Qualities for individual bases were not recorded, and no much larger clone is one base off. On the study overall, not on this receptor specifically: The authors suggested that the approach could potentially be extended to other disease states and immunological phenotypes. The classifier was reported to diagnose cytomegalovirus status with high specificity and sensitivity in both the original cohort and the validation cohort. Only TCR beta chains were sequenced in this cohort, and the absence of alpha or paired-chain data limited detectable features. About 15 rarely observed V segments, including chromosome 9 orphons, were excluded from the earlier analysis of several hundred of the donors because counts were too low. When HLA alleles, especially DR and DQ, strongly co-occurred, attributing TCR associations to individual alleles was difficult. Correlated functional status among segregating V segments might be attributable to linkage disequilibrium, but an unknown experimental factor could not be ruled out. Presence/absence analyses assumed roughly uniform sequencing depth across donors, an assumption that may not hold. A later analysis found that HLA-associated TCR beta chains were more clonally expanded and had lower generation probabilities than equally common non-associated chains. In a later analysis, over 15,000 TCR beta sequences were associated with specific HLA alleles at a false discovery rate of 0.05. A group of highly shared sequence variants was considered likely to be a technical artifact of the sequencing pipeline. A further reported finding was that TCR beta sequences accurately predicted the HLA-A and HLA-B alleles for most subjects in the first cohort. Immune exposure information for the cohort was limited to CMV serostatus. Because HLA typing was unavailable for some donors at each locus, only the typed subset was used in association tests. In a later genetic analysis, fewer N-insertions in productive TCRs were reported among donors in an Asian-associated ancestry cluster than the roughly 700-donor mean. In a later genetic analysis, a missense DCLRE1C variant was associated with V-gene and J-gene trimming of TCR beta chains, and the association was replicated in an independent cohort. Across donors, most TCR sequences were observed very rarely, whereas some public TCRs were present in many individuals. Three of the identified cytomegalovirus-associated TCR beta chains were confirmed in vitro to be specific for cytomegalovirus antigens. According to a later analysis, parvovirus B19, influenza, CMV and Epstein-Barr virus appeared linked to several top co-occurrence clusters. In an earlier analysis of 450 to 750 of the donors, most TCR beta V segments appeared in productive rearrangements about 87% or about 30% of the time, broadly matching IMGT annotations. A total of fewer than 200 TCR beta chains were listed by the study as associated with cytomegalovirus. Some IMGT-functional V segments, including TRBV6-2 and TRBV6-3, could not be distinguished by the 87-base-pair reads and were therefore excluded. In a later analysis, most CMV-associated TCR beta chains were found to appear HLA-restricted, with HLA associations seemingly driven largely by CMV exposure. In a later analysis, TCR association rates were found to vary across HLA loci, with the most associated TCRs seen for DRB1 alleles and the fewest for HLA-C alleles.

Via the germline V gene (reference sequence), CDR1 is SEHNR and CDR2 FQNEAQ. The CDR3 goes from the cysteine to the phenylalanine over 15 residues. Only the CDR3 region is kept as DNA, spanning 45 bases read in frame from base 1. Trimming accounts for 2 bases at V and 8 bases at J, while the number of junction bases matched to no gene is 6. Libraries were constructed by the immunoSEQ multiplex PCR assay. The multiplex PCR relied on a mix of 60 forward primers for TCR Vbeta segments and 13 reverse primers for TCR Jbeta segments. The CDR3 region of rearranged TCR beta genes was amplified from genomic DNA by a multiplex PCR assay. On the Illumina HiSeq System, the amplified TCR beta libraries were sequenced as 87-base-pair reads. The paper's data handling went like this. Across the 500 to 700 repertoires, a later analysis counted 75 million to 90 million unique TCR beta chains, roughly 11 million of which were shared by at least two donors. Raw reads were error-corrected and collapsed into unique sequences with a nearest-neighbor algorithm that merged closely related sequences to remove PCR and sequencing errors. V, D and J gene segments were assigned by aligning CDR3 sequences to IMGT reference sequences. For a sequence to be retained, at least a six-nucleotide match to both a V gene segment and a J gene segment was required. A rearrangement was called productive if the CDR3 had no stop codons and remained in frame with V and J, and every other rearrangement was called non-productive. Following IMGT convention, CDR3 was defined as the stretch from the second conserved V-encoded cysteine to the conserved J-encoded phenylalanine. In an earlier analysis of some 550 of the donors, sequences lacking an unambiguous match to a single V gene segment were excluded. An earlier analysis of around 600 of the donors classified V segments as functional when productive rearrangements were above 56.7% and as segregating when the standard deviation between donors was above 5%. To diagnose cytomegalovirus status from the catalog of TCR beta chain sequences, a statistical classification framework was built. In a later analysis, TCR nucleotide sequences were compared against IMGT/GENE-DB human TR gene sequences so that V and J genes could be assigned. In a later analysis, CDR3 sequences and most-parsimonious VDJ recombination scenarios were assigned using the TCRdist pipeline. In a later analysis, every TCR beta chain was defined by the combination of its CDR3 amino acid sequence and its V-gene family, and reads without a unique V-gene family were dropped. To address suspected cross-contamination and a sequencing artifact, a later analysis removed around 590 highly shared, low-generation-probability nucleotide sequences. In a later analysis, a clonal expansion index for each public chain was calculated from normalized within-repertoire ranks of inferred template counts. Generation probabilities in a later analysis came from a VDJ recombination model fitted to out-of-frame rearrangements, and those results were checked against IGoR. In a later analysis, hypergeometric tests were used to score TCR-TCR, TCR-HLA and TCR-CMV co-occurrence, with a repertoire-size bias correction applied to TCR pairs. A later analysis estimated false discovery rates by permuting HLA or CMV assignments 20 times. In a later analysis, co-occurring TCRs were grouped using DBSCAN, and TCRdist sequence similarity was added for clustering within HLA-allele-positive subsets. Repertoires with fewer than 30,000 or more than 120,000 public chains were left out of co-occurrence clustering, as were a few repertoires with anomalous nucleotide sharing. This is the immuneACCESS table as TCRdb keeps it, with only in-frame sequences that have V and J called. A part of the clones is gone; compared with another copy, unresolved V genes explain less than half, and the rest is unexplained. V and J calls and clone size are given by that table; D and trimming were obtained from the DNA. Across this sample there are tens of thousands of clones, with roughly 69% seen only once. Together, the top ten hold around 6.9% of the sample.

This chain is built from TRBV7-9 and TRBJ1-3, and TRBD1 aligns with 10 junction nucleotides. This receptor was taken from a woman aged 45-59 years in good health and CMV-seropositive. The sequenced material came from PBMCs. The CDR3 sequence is CASSLPDRGQDTIYF. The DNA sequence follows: TGTGCCAGCAGCTTACCAGACAGGGGGCAAGACACCATATATTTT.